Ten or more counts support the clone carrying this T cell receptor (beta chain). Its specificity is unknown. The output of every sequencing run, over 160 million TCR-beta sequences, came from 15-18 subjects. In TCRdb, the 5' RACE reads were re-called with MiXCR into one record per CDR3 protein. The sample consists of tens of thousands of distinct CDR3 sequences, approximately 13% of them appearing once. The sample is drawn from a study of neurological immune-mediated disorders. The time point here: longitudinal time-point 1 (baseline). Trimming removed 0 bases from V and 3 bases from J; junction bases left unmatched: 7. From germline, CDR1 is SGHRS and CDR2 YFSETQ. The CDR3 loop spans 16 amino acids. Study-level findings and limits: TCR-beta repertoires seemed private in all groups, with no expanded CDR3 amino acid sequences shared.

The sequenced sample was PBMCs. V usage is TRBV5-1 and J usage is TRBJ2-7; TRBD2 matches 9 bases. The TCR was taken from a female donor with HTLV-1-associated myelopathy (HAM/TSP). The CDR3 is CASSLDVAGEDYEQYF. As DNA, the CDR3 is TGCGCCAGCAGCTTGGACGTAGCGGGGGAGGACTACGAGCAGTACTTC.